The 25 T cell receptor beta chains below all came from one sample that was sequenced in a study of T cell repertoires in cytomegalovirus infection. From the reads, TCRdb called clonotypes with MiXCR, one entry per CDR3 protein. The data hold more than 250,000 distinct CDR3 sequences, with around 13% observed a single time. Specimen: PBMCs. Every receptor here comes from a human donor in good health (CMV status not recorded). Some clones in this sample may be carry-over from other donors' samples.

V usage is TRBV5-6 and J usage is TRBJ1-6; D call uncertain. Trimming removed 4 bases at V and 9 bases at J, with 8 bases between. CDR3 length: 12 amino acids. Germline CDR1 SGHDT, CDR2 YYEEEE. The CDR3 nucleotides read TGTGCCAGCAGCGGATGGGGTTCACCCCTCCACTTT. Residues: CASSGWGSPLHF.

This clonotype occurred many times. This chain joins TRBV7-8 and TRBJ2-2; 12 positions agree with TRBD1. CDR1 and CDR2 (germline): SGHVS, FQNEAQ. V gave up 3 bases and J gave up 1 base; unmatched junction bases: 6. The CDR3 is 18 residues long. CDR3 residues: CASSFGTGGALNTGELFF. In DNA form, the CDR3 reads TGTGCCAGCAGCTTCGGGACAGGGGGCGCCTTGAACACCGGGGAGCTGTTTTTT.

The table lists this clonotype with a few counts. The rearrangement links TRBV2 to TRBJ1-1; D is unclear. CDR1 is SNHLY, CDR2 FYNNEI, per germline. Trimming took off 5 bases at V and 5 bases at J, with 12 bases between the two ends. The CDR3 sequence is 13 residues long. The DNA for the CDR3 is TGTGCCAGCAGTTACCTCCCGACGACTGAAGCTTTCTTT. The encoded protein is CASSYLPTTEAFF.

This rearrangement joins TRBV2 to TRBJ1-5, with a tentative D call TRBD1 (5 bases). Deletions cut 2 bases from V and 7 bases from J, with 12 bases between. CDR3 size: 14 residues. CDR1 and CDR2 from the germline V gene are SNHLY and FYNNEI. CDR3 residues: CASSERAGTQPQHF. The CDR3, as DNA: TGTGCCAGCAGTGAACGGGCAGGGACGCAGCCCCAGCATTTT.

The genes are TRBV2 and TRBJ2-3; 9 bases are a match to TRBD1. The CDR3 has 15 residues. The J segment lost 3 bases and the V segment lost 3 bases, leaving 4 bases of the junction unmatched. Germline values: CDR1 SNHLY, CDR2 FYNNEI. The CDR3 sequence is CASSEWTGVTDTQYF. The CDR3 DNA sequence: TGTGCCAGCAGTGAGTGGACAGGGGTTACAGATACGCAGTATTTT.

Ten or more counts support this clonotype. The gene calls are TRBV7-2 and TRBJ2-1; 7 positions agree with TRBD2. The CDR3 extends over 17 amino acids. Germline loops: CDR1 SGHTA, CDR2 FQGNSA. Trimming at V came to 0 bases and at J to 4 bases, leaving 9 bases not matched to a gene. The CDR3 sequence is CASSLAPSGYIYNEQFF. In nucleotides, the CDR3 is TGTGCCAGCAGCTTAGCCCCTAGCGGCTATATTTACAATGAGCAGTTCTTC.

This clonotype turned up a few times. V usage is TRBV6-1 and J usage is TRBJ1-1, with no clear D. The V gene lost 3 bases and the J gene lost 2 bases, with 13 bases spanning the gap. Germline V gene sequence: CDR1 MNHNS, CDR2 SASEGT. The CDR3 length is 15 residues. CDR3 sequence reads: CASSEPRTGNTEAFF. In nucleotides, the CDR3 is TGTGCCAGCAGTGAGCCTAGAACGGGCAACACTGAAGCTTTCTTT.

This clonotype was observed many times. The V gene is TRBV7-9, the J gene TRBJ1-4; 7 bases line up with TRBD1. The CDR3 sequence is 14 residues long. Germline V lookup: CDR1 SEHNR, CDR2 FQNEAQ (reference sequence). The J segment lost 5 bases and the V segment lost 6 bases, leaving 6 bases of the junction unmatched. CDR3 nucleotides: TGTGCCAGCAGACGAAGGACAGGAAATGAAAAACTGTTTTTT. It is translated as CASRRRTGNEKLFF.

In this sample, this clonotype turned up a few times. This rearrangement joins TRBV12-5 to TRBJ2-1; the D is unclear. With 5 bases removed from V and 10 bases from J, the gap between germline ends came to 9 bases. Germline values: CDR1 LGHNT, CDR2 FRNRAP. The CDR3 covers 11 residues. As DNA, the CDR3 is TGTGCTAGTGGTCTCTCAGTCGAGCAGTTCTTC. Its protein product is CASGLSVEQFF.

V gene TRBV28 combines with J gene TRBJ1-1; D is undetermined. The germline V gene has CDR1 MDHEN and CDR2 SYDVKM. The CDR3 loop spans 11 amino acids. The germline V and J ends were trimmed by 5 bases and 7 bases, with 8 bases remaining between them. CDR3 amino acids: CASSQFDEAFF. CDR3 bases: TGTGCCAGCAGTCAATTCGATGAAGCTTTCTTT.

The chain carries TRBV5-5 and TRBJ2-3; no clear D gene. The CDR3 is 14 residues long. From germline, CDR1 is SGHKS and CDR2 YYEKEE (reference sequence). Between the trimmed V and J ends, which lost 7 bases and 0 bases, there was a span of 12 bases. In nucleotides, the CDR3 is TGTGCCAGCGCAATACAGCTTAGCACAGATACGCAGTATTTT. As protein: CASAIQLSTDTQYF.

In this sample, this clonotype turned up many times. The genes are TRBV6-8 and TRBJ1-5; D not resolved. CDR1 and CDR2 (germline): MNHGY, SAAAGT. This CDR3 contains 10 residues. Between the trimmed V and J ends, which lost 3 bases and 9 bases, there was a span of 3 bases. The CDR3 DNA follows: TGTGCCAGCAGTTATGGGCCCCAGCATTTT. Translated, it gives CASSYGPQHF.

The V call is TRBV29-1, the J call TRBJ2-5, with a possible D match to TRBD1 (6 bases). Germline V lookup: CDR1 SQVTM, CDR2 ANQGSEA. There are 13 residues in the CDR3. Trimming cost V 3 bases and J 5 bases, with 13 bases left between them. In DNA form, the CDR3 reads TGCAGCGTTGATCCGCAGGGGCGCGAGACCCAGTACTTC. Protein: CSVDPQGRETQYF. Supplemented by reference TRBV29-1 and TRBJ2-5, the full variable domain reads SAVISQKPSRDICQRGTSLTIQCQVDSQVTMMFWYRQQPGQSLTLIATANQGSEATYESGFVIDKFPISRPNLTFSTLTVSNMSPEDSSIYLCSVDPQGRETQYFGPGTRLLVL.

This clonotype was counted many times. The chain couples TRBV12-3 or TRBV12-4 to TRBJ1-5; D call uncertain. Trimming took 1 base from V and 2 from J, leaving 6 bases between them. The CDR3 is 14 residues long. The CDR3 reads CASSLDGGNQPQHF. The CDR3 bases are TGTGCCAGCAGTTTAGACGGAGGCAATCAGCCCCAGCATTTT.

This clonotype was counted ten times or more. V gene TRBV7-6 combines with J gene TRBJ2-2; 9 nucleotides match TRBD2. This CDR3 has 16 residues. In germline, CDR1 is SGHVS, CDR2 FNYEAQ. The ends lost 4 bases at V and 5 bases at J; junction bases unmatched: 8. CDR3 coding DNA: TGTGCCAGCAGCTCCACCCTAGCGGGGCTTACCGGGGAGCTGTTTTTT. It is translated as CASSSTLAGLTGELFF.

V is TRBV3-1 and J is TRBJ1-1, with D perhaps matching TRBD1 (5 bases). There are 14 residues in the CDR3. Germline V gene data show CDR1 as LGHDT and CDR2 as YNNKEL (reference sequence). The V and J ends lost 6 bases and 4 bases respectively, with 15 bases between them. The CDR3 nucleotides are TGTGCCAGCAGTTTTGGACCCGGGGGCACTGAAGCTTTCTTT. Its translation: CASSFGPGGTEAFF.

This clonotype was seen a few times. CDR3 protein: CASSWGTSTDTQYF. The CDR3 region has the DNA TGTGCCAGCAGCTGGGGCACTAGCACAGATACGCAGTATTTT. The chain combines TRBV11-2 with TRBJ2-3; weak D call: TRBD1 (5 bases). CDR1 and CDR2 (germline): SGHAT, FQNNGV. Trimming left V 4 bases short and J 0 bases short, with 8 bases between. The CDR3 consists of 14 residues.

The chain links TRBV11-2 to TRBJ2-6; TRBD2 agrees at 11 bases. The CDR3 runs to 18 residues. Germline V lookup: CDR1 SGHAT, CDR2 FQNNGV. Trimming cost V 4 bases and J 0 bases; bases outside gene matches: 5. CDR3 nucleotides: TGTGCCAGCAGCTGGTTAGCGGGAGGGAACTCTGGGGCCAACGTCCTGACTTTC. Protein sequence: CASSWLAGGNSGANVLTF.

The sample holds a few counts of this clonotype. CDR3 DNA: TGTGCCAGCAGCTCATCGGAGTACAATCAGCCCCAGCATTTT. The encoded protein is CASSSSEYNQPQHF. The V and J genes are TRBV7-9 and TRBJ1-5; D gene ambiguous. Trimming stripped 4 bases from V and 3 bases from J, with 10 bases between. Germline V gene data show CDR1 as SEHNR and CDR2 as FQNEAQ (reference sequence). The CDR3 sequence is 14 residues long.

This clonotype was recorded many times. This sequence joins TRBV19 and TRBJ1-5, with 7 bases identical to TRBD1. Germline V gene sequence: CDR1 LNHDA, CDR2 SQIVND (reference sequence). V was clipped by 8 bases and J by 0 bases; unmatched bases: 7. The CDR3 has 15 residues. CDR3 DNA: TGTGCCAGTTCCCGACAGGGCTATAGCAATCAGCCCCAGCATTTT. It specifies CASSRQGYSNQPQHF.

This clonotype has ten or more counts. The rearrangement joins TRBV7-2 to TRBJ1-6; D uncertain. V lost 6 bases, J lost 0 bases, and 9 bases lay in between. Looked up from germline, CDR1 is SGHTA and CDR2 is FQGNSA. There are 15 residues in the CDR3. The CDR3 DNA sequence: TGTGCCAGCAGTTCCGAGTACTCCTATAATTCACCCCTCCACTTT. Residues: CASSSEYSYNSPLHF.

The J gene is TRBJ2-2, the V gene TRBV7-3; a possible D gene is TRBD1 (5 bases). The CDR3 runs 13 residues. Looked up from germline, CDR1 is SGHTA and CDR2 is FQGTGA. V was cut by 5 bases and J by 6 bases, with 10 bases left in between. CDR3 sequence reads: CASSEQVPGELFF. The CDR3 nucleotides are TGTGCCAGCAGCGAACAGGTCCCCGGGGAGCTGTTTTTT.

The chain has TRBV29-1 and TRBJ2-2, with D unclear. V lost 5 bases and J lost 6, with 13 bases in between. The germline gives CDR1 SQVTM, CDR2 ANQGSEA. CDR3 length: 13 amino acids. CDR3 amino acids: CSVSAWSAGELFF. CDR3 sequence (DNA): TGCAGCGTTTCTGCCTGGTCGGCCGGGGAGCTGTTTTTT.

This clonotype has only a few counts. The rearrangement links TRBV5-4 to TRBJ1-2; possibly TRBD1 for D (6 bases). Germline-derived CDR1 and CDR2 are SGHNT and YYREEE (reference sequence). The CDR3 consists of 12 residues. Trimming took 0 bases from V and 8 from J, leaving 8 bases between them. This chain's CDR3 is CASSLDRDGYTF. CDR3 sequence (DNA): TGTGCCAGCAGCTTGGACAGGGACGGCTACACCTTC.

This clonotype was seen repeatedly, ten times or more. This sequence joins TRBV7-8 and TRBJ2-2, with D uncertain. This CDR3 has 16 residues. The V end was cut by 4 bases, the J end by 7 bases, with 19 bases between. CDR1 is SGHVS and CDR2 is FQNEAQ in the germline V gene. This CDR3 is CASSYGERKGGGELFF. The CDR3 DNA reads TGTGCCAGCAGCTATGGGGAAAGAAAGGGTGGCGGGGAGCTGTTTTTT.